A selection of T cell receptor beta chains follows, all from one sample in a study of Ad26.COV2.S vaccination and SARS-CoV-2 variants. Produced via immunoSEQ multiplex PCR; TCRdb's table is partial and in-frame only. The sample has 400,000 to 450,000 clones, 90% seen once; the top ten hold 9.5% to 15%. Source: peripheral blood, taken in a trial of Ad26.COV2.S vaccine versus placebo. The receptors here all came from a person between 18 and 60 years old who received the Ad26.COV2.S COVID-19 vaccine or a placebo. Each CDR3 is given with its conserved first and last residue. A D gene is named only where the DNA matches it firmly. Clone size appears in some rows only: once, few, many, or a class for an expanded clone.

D	V	J	size	CDR3	DNA
-	TRBV7-8	TRBJ1-2	once	CASSLDDRLNYGYTF	TGTGCCAGCAGCTTAGATGACAGACTTAACTATGGCTACACCTTC
-	TRBV5-1	TRBJ2-3	-	CASSFGPSTDTQYF	TGCGCCAGCAGCTTTGGGCCTAGCACAGATACGCAGTATTTT
-	TRBV6-6	TRBJ1-5	-	CASSPGGSGNQPQHF	TGTGCCAGCAGCCCCGGGGGGTCAGGCAATCAGCCCCAGCATTTT
-	TRBV7-9	TRBJ2-7	-	CASSSEGRSYEQYF	TGTGCCAGCAGCTCCGAGGGCAGGAGCTACGAGCAGTACTTC
-	TRBV7-3	TRBJ2-3	-	CASSLDSTDTQYF	TGTGCCAGCAGTCTGGACTCCACAGATACGCAGTATTTT
-	TRBV30	TRBJ2-1	-	CAWSVPQLRVNEQFF	TGTGCCTGGAGTGTACCCCAGCTAAGGGTTAATGAGCAGTTCTTC
-	TRBV30	TRBJ2-7	once	CAWSVAGGASYEQYF	TGTGCCTGGAGTGTGGCCGGGGGAGCTAGCTACGAGCAGTACTTC
TRBD2	TRBV10-3	TRBJ2-7	once	CAISGSPGGPPYEQYF	TGTGCCATCAGTGGGTCCCCGGGAGGGCCTCCCTACGAGCAGTACTTC
-	TRBV10-3	TRBJ1-5	-	CAISPGAAGAERPQHF	TGTGCCATCAGCCCGGGAGCAGCAGGGGCGGAACGGCCCCAGCATTTT
TRBD1	TRBV2	TRBJ1-2	-	CASISLQGVDGYTF	TGTGCCAGCATAAGCTTACAGGGGGTTGATGGCTACACCTTC
-	TRBV18	TRBJ1-1	many	CASSEVGAEAFF	TGTGCCAGCTCTGAAGTGGGCGCTGAAGCTTTCTTT
-	TRBV11-2	TRBJ2-1	-	CASSTGTLNEQFF	TGTGCCAGCAGTACCGGGACTTTAAACGAGCAGTTCTTC
-	TRBV4-3	TRBJ2-1	-	CASSQDRGRGNEQFF	TGCGCCAGCAGCCAAGATCGGGGGAGAGGAAATGAGCAGTTCTTC
-	TRBV7-9	TRBJ2-1	-	CASSTNTYEQFF	TGTGCCAGCAGCACAAATACCTATGAGCAGTTCTTC
TRBD1	TRBV7-6	TRBJ1-1	-	CASSSQGFNTEAFF	TGTGCCAGCAGCTCACAGGGGTTCAACACTGAAGCTTTCTTT
TRBD2	TRBV7-8	TRBJ2-3	few	CASSFLGLAGVGDTQYF	TGTGCCAGCAGCTTCCTGGGACTAGCGGGAGTTGGTGATACGCAGTATTTT
-	TRBV7-6	TRBJ2-7	few	CASTLGGAQNTYEQYF	TGTGCCAGCACCCTAGGGGGGGCGCAAAACACCTACGAGCAGTACTTC
TRBD2	TRBV7-6	TRBJ2-5	-	CASSLAGTSGRAETQYF	TGTGCCAGCAGCTTAGCTGGGACTAGCGGGAGGGCAGAGACCCAGTACTTC
-	TRBV7-2	TRBJ2-1	-	CASSLGIYNEQFF	TGTGCCAGCAGCCTAGGTATCTACAATGAGCAGTTCTTC
TRBD2	TRBV2	TRBJ2-3	-	CASSELAGTRDTQYF	TGTGCCAGCAGTGAATTAGCGGGAACTCGGGATACGCAGTATTTT
-	TRBV15	TRBJ2-7	-	CATSRDLESYEQYF	TGTGCCACCAGCAGAGATTTGGAATCCTACGAGCAGTACTTC
TRBD2	TRBV18	TRBJ2-1	-	CASSPPRASGINEQFF	TGTGCCAGCTCACCCCCCCGGGCTAGCGGGATCAATGAGCAGTTCTTC
TRBD2	TRBV5-5	TRBJ2-1	-	CASSPGLVRGEQFF	TGTGCCAGCAGCCCGGGACTAGTGCGGGGGGAGCAGTTCTTC
TRBD1	TRBV7-8	TRBJ1-6	-	CASSPGTDLPLHF	TGTGCCAGCAGCCCGGGGACAGACCTTCCCCTCCACTTT
-	TRBV24-1	TRBJ1-6	-	CATSLGAGVGSPLHF	TGTGCCACCAGTCTGGGCGCAGGGGTGGGTTCACCCCTCCACTTT
TRBD2	TRBV28	TRBJ2-3	-	CASSTRLAGADTQYF	TGTGCCAGCAGTACGAGACTAGCGGGAGCAGATACGCAGTATTTT
-	TRBV5-1	TRBJ2-7	-	CASSLNPQGSGEQYF	TGCGCCAGCAGCTTGAACCCACAGGGTTCGGGGGAGCAGTACTTC
-	TRBV2	TRBJ2-2	-	CASQTVAGELFF	TGTGCCAGCCAGACCGTGGCCGGGGAGCTGTTTTTT
TRBD2	TRBV6-2/TRBV6-3	TRBJ2-7	-	CASSRGLAGTYEQYF	TGTGCCAGCAGTAGAGGACTAGCGGGAACCTACGAGCAGTACTTC
-	TRBV29-1	TRBJ2-1	-	CSVDGHSSYNEQFF	TGCAGCGTCGACGGACATAGCTCCTACAATGAGCAGTTCTTC
-	TRBV14	TRBJ2-1	once	CASSQDLAAEYNEQFF	TGTGCCAGCAGCCAAGATTTGGCGGCAGAATACAATGAGCAGTTCTTC
TRBD2	TRBV5-4	TRBJ2-7	once	CASSLMGGISYEQYF	TGTGCCAGCAGCTTGATGGGGGGGATCTCCTACGAGCAGTACTTC
TRBD1	TRBV5-4	TRBJ1-4	-	CASSFNSQGGINEKLFF	TGTGCCAGCAGCTTCAACTCACAGGGGGGGATTAATGAAAAACTGTTTTTT
-	TRBV5-6	TRBJ1-1	-	CASSFTANTEAFF	TGTGCCAGCAGCTTCACAGCGAACACTGAAGCTTTCTTT
-	TRBV18	TRBJ2-7	-	CASSIRKGTYEQYF	TGTGCCAGCTCTATCAGAAAGGGTACCTACGAGCAGTACTTC
TRBD1	TRBV6-2/TRBV6-3	TRBJ2-7	-	CASSYGKGRGPSYEQYF	TGTGCCAGCAGTTACGGAAAAGGCAGGGGGCCATCCTACGAGCAGTACTTC
-	TRBV7-3	TRBJ2-1	-	CASSSSPTIYNEQFF	TGTGCCAGCAGCTCATCCCCGACAATATACAATGAGCAGTTCTTC
-	TRBV5-4	TRBJ2-7	once	CASSQELTSPEQYF	TGTGCCAGCAGCCAGGAGTTGACTAGTCCCGAGCAGTACTTC
-	TRBV6-5	TRBJ2-1	-	CASSLADNSHEQFF	TGTGCCAGCAGTTTAGCGGATAACAGCCATGAGCAGTTCTTC
-	TRBV19	TRBJ2-2	few	CASTSKGVMSAGELFF	TGTGCCAGTACTTCAAAGGGCGTAATGAGCGCCGGGGAGCTGTTTTTT
-	TRBV2	TRBJ1-2	-	CATKQGSYGYTF	TGTGCCACGAAGCAGGGGAGCTATGGCTACACCTTC
-	TRBV25-1	TRBJ1-6	-	CASSLSNSPLHF	TGTGCCAGCAGCCTCAGTAATTCACCCCTCCACTTT
TRBD1	TRBV4-3	TRBJ2-3	-	CASSPWTGSTDTQYF	TGCGCCAGCAGCCCTTGGACAGGGTCCACAGATACGCAGTATTTT
-	TRBV5-5	TRBJ2-5	-	CASSLVGGMETQYF	TGTGCCAGCAGCTTGGTCGGGGGAATGGAGACCCAGTACTTC
-	TRBV12-5	TRBJ1-5	-	CASGLEDYQPQHF	TGTGCTAGTGGTTTGGAAGATTATCAGCCCCAGCATTTT
TRBD1	TRBV9	TRBJ2-1	-	CASSPSPGQGWGEQFF	TGTGCCAGCAGCCCTTCCCCGGGACAGGGGTGGGGTGAGCAGTTCTTC
-	TRBV19	TRBJ2-1	-	CASSTRLGGTFEQFF	TGTGCCAGTAGTACCCGACTAGGGGGGACATTTGAGCAGTTCTTC